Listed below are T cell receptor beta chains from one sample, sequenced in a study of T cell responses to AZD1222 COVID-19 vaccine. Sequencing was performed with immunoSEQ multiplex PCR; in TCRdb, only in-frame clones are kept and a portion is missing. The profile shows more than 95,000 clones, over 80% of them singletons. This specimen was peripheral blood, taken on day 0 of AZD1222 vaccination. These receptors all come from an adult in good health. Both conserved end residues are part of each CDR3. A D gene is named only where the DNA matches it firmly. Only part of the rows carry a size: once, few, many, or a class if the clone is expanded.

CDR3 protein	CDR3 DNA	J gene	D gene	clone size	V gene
CSVPLPGQGEKLFF	TGCAGCGTTCCACTACCGGGACAGGGAGAAAAACTGTTTTTT	TRBJ1-4	TRBD1	.	TRBV29-1
CASSLKATANYEQYF	TGTGCCAGCAGCTTAAAAGCTACCGCAAACTACGAGCAGTACTTC	TRBJ2-7	.	.	TRBV11-2
CASSEGLGQGAREQYF	TGTGCCAGCAGTGAAGGCTTAGGACAGGGGGCGCGAGAGCAGTACTTC	TRBJ2-7	TRBD1	.	TRBV6-1
CASSVKTERKGNEKLWVDEKLFF	TGCGCCAGCAGTGTGAAGACAGAGCGAAAGGGGAATGAAAAACTGTGGGTGGATGAAAAACTGTTTTTT	TRBJ1-4	.	.	TRBV10-1
CASSDYFTGLPYGYTF	TGTGCCAGCAGTGACTACTTTACCGGTTTACCCTATGGCTACACCTTC	TRBJ1-2	.	.	TRBV6-4
CSVWGIDRVPYEQYF	TGCAGCGTCTGGGGGATAGACAGGGTACCCTACGAGCAGTACTTC	TRBJ2-7	TRBD1	.	TRBV29-1
CASTSSWTGGRDTQYF	TGTGCCAGTACCTCTTCCTGGACAGGGGGCAGAGATACGCAGTATTTT	TRBJ2-3	TRBD1	.	TRBV19
CASSYSTLSGNTIYF	TGTGCCAGCAGTTACTCGACTCTCTCTGGAAACACCATATATTTT	TRBJ1-3	.	few	TRBV6-5
CASSGQGVVQPQHF	TGTGCCAGCAGTGGACAGGGGGTAGTTCAGCCCCAGCATTTT	TRBJ1-5	TRBD1	.	TRBV2
CSVELAATYEQYF	TGCAGCGTCGAACTAGCGGCAACCTACGAGCAGTACTTC	TRBJ2-7	TRBD2	.	TRBV29-1
CASSPTRNTEAFF	TGTGCCAGCTCACCGACACGGAACACTGAAGCTTTCTTT	TRBJ1-1	.	.	TRBV18
CASSRGDGQETQYF	TGCGCCAGCAGCCGAGGGGATGGCCAAGAGACCCAGTACTTC	TRBJ2-5	.	.	TRBV5-1
CASSLDTSGGYNEQFF	TGTGCCAGCAGCTTGGACACTAGTGGAGGCTACAATGAGCAGTTCTTC	TRBJ2-1	.	once	TRBV7-2
CASSFDRAQRGAFF	TGTGCCAGCAGTTTTGACAGGGCGCAACGGGGTGCTTTCTTT	TRBJ1-1	TRBD1	.	TRBV5-6
CASSSPGTGNQPQHF	TGTGCCAGCAGTTCCCCCGGGACAGGCAATCAGCCCCAGCATTTT	TRBJ1-5	TRBD1	.	TRBV28
CASSYTGLSYEQYF	TGTGCCAGCAGTTACACGGGACTGTCATACGAGCAGTACTTC	TRBJ2-7	.	.	TRBV27
CASSLLTTPSMRAFF	TGTGCCAGTAGTCTACTAACCACACCCTCAATGAGGGCTTTCTTT	TRBJ1-1	.	.	TRBV19
CASSYGAAPPLDEQFF	TGTGCCAGCAGTTACGGGGCGGCACCTCCCTTGGATGAGCAGTTCTTC	TRBJ2-1	.	.	TRBV6-2/TRBV6-3
CAIRKAEAGFSSTDTQYF	TGTGCCATCAGGAAGGCGGAGGCGGGATTCTCTAGCACAGATACGCAGTATTTT	TRBJ2-3	.	.	TRBV10-3
CASSVDSVYEQYF	TGTGCCAGCAGCGTAGACTCGGTCTACGAGCAGTACTTC	TRBJ2-7	.	.	TRBV9
CASRQGAGEKLFF	TGTGCCAGCAGACAGGGGGCAGGGGAAAAACTGTTTTTT	TRBJ1-4	TRBD1	.	TRBV7-9
CASSLRGGNHQPQHF	TGTGCCAGCAGTTTGAGGGGGGGAAACCATCAGCCCCAGCATTTT	TRBJ1-5	.	.	TRBV28
CSAQPWEGVNEQYF	TGCAGCGCCCAGCCGTGGGAGGGGGTGAACGAGCAGTACTTC	TRBJ2-7	.	.	TRBV29-1